A single sample is the source of the 19 T cell receptor beta chains below, sequenced in a study of blood T cell repertoires in COVID-19. Produced via immunoSEQ multiplex PCR; TCRdb's table is partial and in-frame only. The data hold roughly 130,000 clones, with 75% to 90% observed a single time. Specimen: PBMCs or T cells enriched from blood (not recorded which). All receptors come from a woman aged 50 to 60 who had recovered from COVID-19.

J is TRBJ2-1 and V is TRBV7-2, with TRBD2 matching 8 bases. CDR3 size: 17 residues. CDR1 is SGHTA and CDR2 is FQGNSA in the germline V gene. The ends lost 1 base at V and 2 bases at J; junction bases unmatched: 7. The CDR3: CASSLVGAGGPYNEQFF. CDR3 sequence (DNA): TGTGCCAGCAGCTTAGTAGGCGCGGGGGGCCCCTACAATGAGCAGTTCTTC.

J is TRBJ2-2 and V is TRBV9; 10 bases agree with TRBD1. This CDR3 has 18 amino acids. V lost 3 bases, J lost 3 bases, and 11 bases stayed unmatched. Germline values: CDR1 SGDLS, CDR2 YYNGEE. CDR3 DNA sequence: TGTGCCAGCAGCGCCCCGGGACAGGGGACAACTCACACCGGGGAGCTGTTTTTT. Its translation: CASSAPGQGTTHTGELFF. Full variable domain (rest looked up from reference TRBV9 and TRBJ2-2): DSGVTQTPKHLITATGQRVTLRCSPRSGDLSVYWYQQSLDQGLQFLIQYYNGEERAKGNILERFSAQQFPDLHSELNLSSLELGDSALYFCASSAPGQGTTHTGELFFGEGSRLTVL.

This clone has only one observation. CDR3 nucleotide sequence: TGTGCCAGTAAGCCCGGGACAGGGCCTGAAAAACTGTTTTTT. Its protein product is CASKPGTGPEKLFF. This chain links TRBV19 with TRBJ1-4; 9 bases are a match to TRBD1. This CDR3 region has 14 residues. Germline loops: CDR1 LNHDA, CDR2 SQIVND (reference sequence). V trimming: 7 bases; J trimming: 7 bases; junction bases outside the gene matches: 7.

V usage is TRBV6-1 and J usage is TRBJ2-7, with a tentative D call TRBD1 (5 bases). This CDR3 comprises 15 residues. Trimming removed 5 bases at V and 7 bases at J, with 21 bases between. Per the germline V gene, CDR1 is MNHNS and CDR2 is SASEGT. The CDR3 spells CASSLLEPRVGEQYF. The DNA of the CDR3 is TGTGCCAGCAGTTTACTCGAGCCCAGGGTGGGGGAGCAGTACTTC.

The rearrangement joins TRBV18 to TRBJ2-7; a weak D match, TRBD2 (7 bases). The V gene lost 6 bases and the J gene lost 3 bases, with 12 bases spanning the gap. The germline V gene encodes CDR1 KGHSH and CDR2 LQKENI. The CDR3 sequence is 13 residues long. Here the CDR3 reads CASSMRGGYEQYF. In nucleotides, the CDR3 is TGTGCCAGCTCGATGAGGGGGGGCTACGAGCAGTACTTC.

The chain carries TRBV3-1 (or the pseudogene TRBV3-2) and TRBJ1-1; D remains unclear. This CDR3 comprises 13 residues. V was shortened by 5 bases and J by 4 bases, with 11 bases between the two germline ends. Germline V gene sequence: CDR1 LGHDT, CDR2 YNNKEL (reference sequence). This chain's CDR3 is CASSISTGTEAFF. Here the CDR3 DNA reads TGTGCCAGCAGCATCTCAACGGGCACTGAAGCTTTCTTT.

The chain employs TRBV11-2 and TRBJ1-4; D is perhaps TRBD1 (6 bases). Per germline, CDR1 SGHAT and CDR2 FQNNGV. Trimming cost V 0 bases and J 7 bases, with 9 bases left between them. The CDR3 loop spans 14 amino acids. In nucleotides, the CDR3 is TGTGCCAGCAGCTTAGAGTGGACAGTTGAAAAACTGTTTTTT. It translates to CASSLEWTVEKLFF.

The V call is TRBV27, the J call TRBJ2-7, with D unresolved. This CDR3 contains 16 residues. V was cut by 6 bases and J by 3 bases, with 21 bases left in between. Germline lookup yields CDR1 MNHEY and CDR2 SMNVEV (reference sequence). CDR3 in amino acids: CASSLGTQPSFYEQYF. In DNA, the CDR3 is TGTGCCAGCAGCCTGGGCACCCAACCCAGTTTCTACGAGCAGTACTTC.

The chain joins TRBV2 to TRBJ1-5; D remains unclear. Trimming removed 4 bases from V and 0 bases from J, with 7 bases in between. The germline V gene encodes CDR1 SNHLY and CDR2 FYNNEI. The CDR3 length is 14 residues. CDR3 residues: CASSASFSNQPQHF. Here the CDR3 DNA reads TGTGCCAGCAGTGCGTCCTTTAGCAATCAGCCCCAGCATTTT. Full variable domain (rest looked up from reference TRBV2 and TRBJ1-5): EPEVTQTPSHQVTQMGQEVILRCVPISNHLYFYWYRQILGQKVEFLVSFYNNEISEKSEIFDDQFSVERPDGSNFTLKIRSTKLEDSAMYFCASSASFSNQPQHFGDGTRLSIL.

The chain carries TRBV6-5 and TRBJ2-5; 9 bases are shared with TRBD2. The J segment lost 2 bases and the V segment lost 0 bases, leaving 4 bases of the junction unmatched. This CDR3 is 16 amino acids long. Per the germline V gene, CDR1 is MNHEY and CDR2 is SVGAGI. The CDR3 loop is CASSYSAGGPQETQYF. The CDR3 DNA reads as TGTGCCAGCAGTTACTCTGCGGGGGGGCCTCAAGAGACCCAGTACTTC.

The chain employs TRBV5-1 and TRBJ1-1, with D possibly being TRBD1 (6 bases). This CDR3 comprises 13 residues. Germline CDR1 is SGHRS and CDR2 is YFSETQ. The V gene lost 6 bases and the J gene lost 5 bases, with 14 bases spanning the gap. CDR3 residues: CASIGLRGTEAFF. The CDR3 nucleotides are TGCGCCAGCATCGGCTTGAGGGGGACTGAAGCTTTCTTT.

The chain employs TRBV9 and TRBJ1-2; D is uncertain. Trimming removed 0 bases from V and 7 bases from J, with 10 bases in between. The germline CDR1 and CDR2 sequences are SGDLS and YYNGEE. The CDR3 spans 13 residues. The CDR3 protein is CASSVDGDGGYTF. The CDR3 DNA reads TGTGCCAGCAGCGTAGACGGGGATGGTGGCTACACCTTC.

The sample holds one count of this clone. The J gene is TRBJ1-2, the V gene TRBV19, with D tentatively TRBD1 (6 bases). CDR3 length: 16 residues. V shed 8 bases and J shed 0 bases, with 19 bases lying between them. Germline V gives CDR1 LNHDA, CDR2 SQIVND (reference sequence). The CDR3 sequence: CASLSEQGRANYGYTF. The CDR3, as DNA: TGTGCCAGTCTCTCCGAACAGGGTCGAGCTAACTATGGCTACACCTTC.

V and J are TRBV12-3 or TRBV12-4 and TRBJ1-1, with D possibly matching TRBD1 (6 bases). V lost 6 bases, J lost 4 bases, and 12 bases lay in between. This CDR3 is 13 amino acids long. CDR3 amino acids: CASSWGGGTEAFF. The CDR3 DNA is TGTGCCAGCAGCTGGGGGGGCGGCACTGAAGCTTTCTTT.

This chain connects TRBV30 to TRBJ1-3; the D is unclear. Germline assignment: CDR1 GTSNPN and CDR2 SVGIG (reference sequence). The CDR3 consists of 13 residues. Trimming left V 4 bases short and J 3 bases short, with 10 bases between. In nucleotides, the CDR3 is TGTGCCTGGACCCTCGGTGATGGAAACACCATATATTTT. Its protein is CAWTLGDGNTIYF. Full variable domain (missing parts from reference TRBV30 and TRBJ1-3): SQTIHQWPATLVQPVGSPLSLECTVEGTSNPNLYWYRQAAGRGLQLLFYSVGIGQISSEVPQNLSASRPQDRQFILSSKKLLLSDSGFYLCAWTLGDGNTIYFGEGSWLTVV.

This clone was detected only a few times. The chain combines TRBV7-2 with TRBJ1-2, with 7 bases aligning to TRBD1. The CDR3 runs to 13 residues. CDR1 is SGHTA, CDR2 FQGNSA, per germline. V lost 3 bases, J lost 6 bases, and 4 bases stayed unmatched. CDR3 sequence: CASSFGRGDGYTF. The CDR3, as DNA: TGTGCCAGCAGCTTTGGCAGGGGGGATGGCTACACCTTC.

The chain uses TRBV11-3 and TRBJ2-1; 10 nucleotides line up with TRBD1. Losses at the gene ends were 0 bases for V and 2 bases for J; bases not matched to a gene: 4. CDR3 length: 17 amino acids. Germline V gene data show CDR1 as SGHNT and CDR2 as YENEEA. The CDR3 here is CASSLDRGTGAYNEQFF. CDR3 coding DNA: TGTGCCAGCAGCTTAGATAGGGGGACAGGGGCCTACAATGAGCAGTTCTTC. The full variable domain, with the rest looked up from reference TRBV11-3 and TRBJ2-1, is EAGVVQSPRYKIIEKKQPVAFWCNPISGHNTLYWYLQNLGQGPELLIRYENEEAVDDSQLPKDRFSAERLKGVDSTLKIQPAELGDSAVYLCASSLDRGTGAYNEQFFGPGTRLTVL.

The chain recombines TRBV3-1 (or the pseudogene TRBV3-2) with TRBJ1-5; D uncertain. The V gene lost 0 bases and the J gene lost 0 bases, with 3 bases spanning the gap. There are 14 residues in the CDR3. Germline V gene sequence: CDR1 LGHDT, CDR2 YNNKEL (reference sequence). The CDR3 spells CASSQEYSNQPQHF. Here the CDR3 DNA reads TGTGCCAGCAGCCAAGAGTATAGCAATCAGCCCCAGCATTTT.

This clone has just a few counts. This sequence joins TRBV14 and TRBJ1-2, with a weak D call TRBD1 (6 bases). The CDR3 is made up of 15 amino acids. Trimming removed 2 bases at V and 4 bases at J, with 14 bases between. Per germline, CDR1 SGHDN and CDR2 FVKESK. DNA of the CDR3: TGTGCCAGCAGCCAAAAGACAGGCGGACTCTATGGCTACACCTTC. Amino acid sequence: CASSQKTGGLYGYTF.